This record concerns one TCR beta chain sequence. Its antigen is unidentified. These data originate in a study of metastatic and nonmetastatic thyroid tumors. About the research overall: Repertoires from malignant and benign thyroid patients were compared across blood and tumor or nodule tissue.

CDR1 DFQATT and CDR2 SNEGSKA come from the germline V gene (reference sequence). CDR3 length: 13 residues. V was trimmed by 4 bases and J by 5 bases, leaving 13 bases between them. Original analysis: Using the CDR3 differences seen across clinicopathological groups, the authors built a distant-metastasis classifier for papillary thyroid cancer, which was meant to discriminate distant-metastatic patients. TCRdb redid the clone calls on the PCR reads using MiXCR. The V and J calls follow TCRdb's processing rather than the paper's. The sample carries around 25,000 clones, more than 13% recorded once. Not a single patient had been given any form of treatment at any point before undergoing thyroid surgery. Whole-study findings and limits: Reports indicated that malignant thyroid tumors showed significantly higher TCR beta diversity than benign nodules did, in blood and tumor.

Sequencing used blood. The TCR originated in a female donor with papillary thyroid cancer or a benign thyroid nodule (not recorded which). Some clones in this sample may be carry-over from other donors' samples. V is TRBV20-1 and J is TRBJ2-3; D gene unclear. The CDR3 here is CSAKNTVKDTQYF. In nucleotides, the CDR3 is TGCAGTGCTAAAAACACTGTGAAAGATACGCAGTATTTT.